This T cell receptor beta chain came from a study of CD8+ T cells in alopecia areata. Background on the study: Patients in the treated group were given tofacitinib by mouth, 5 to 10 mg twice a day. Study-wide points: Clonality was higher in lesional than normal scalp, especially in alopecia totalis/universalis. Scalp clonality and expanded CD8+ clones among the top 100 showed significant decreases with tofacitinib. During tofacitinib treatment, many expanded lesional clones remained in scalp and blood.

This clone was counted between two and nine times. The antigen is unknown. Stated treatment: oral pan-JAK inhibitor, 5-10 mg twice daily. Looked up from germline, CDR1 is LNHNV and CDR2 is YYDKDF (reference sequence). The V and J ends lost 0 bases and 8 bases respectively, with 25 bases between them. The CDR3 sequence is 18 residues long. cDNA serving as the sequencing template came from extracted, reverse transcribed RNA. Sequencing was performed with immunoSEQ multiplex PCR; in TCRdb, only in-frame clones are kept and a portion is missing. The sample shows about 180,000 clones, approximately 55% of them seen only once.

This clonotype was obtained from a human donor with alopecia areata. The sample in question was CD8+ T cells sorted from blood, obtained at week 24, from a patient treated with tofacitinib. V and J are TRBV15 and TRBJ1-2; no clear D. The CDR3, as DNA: TGTGCCACCAGCAGAGATAGGGATTCGGGAGGCTCCCTCTACGGCTACACCTTC. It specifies CATSRDRDSGGSLYGYTF. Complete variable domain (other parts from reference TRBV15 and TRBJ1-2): DAMVIQNPRYQVTQFGKPVTLSCSQTLNHNVMYWYQQKSSQAPKLLFHYYDKDFNNEADTPDNFQSRRPNTSFCFLDIRSPGLGDTAMYLCATSRDRDSGGSLYGYTFGSGTRLTVV.